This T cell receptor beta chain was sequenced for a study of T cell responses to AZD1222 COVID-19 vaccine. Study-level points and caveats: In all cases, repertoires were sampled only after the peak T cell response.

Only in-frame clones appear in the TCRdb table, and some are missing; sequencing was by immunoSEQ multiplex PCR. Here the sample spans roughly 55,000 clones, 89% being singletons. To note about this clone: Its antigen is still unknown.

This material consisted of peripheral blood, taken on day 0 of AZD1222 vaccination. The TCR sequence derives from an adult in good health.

This chain's CDR3 is CASSKKGQGIDEQYF. CDR3 DNA sequence: TGTGCCAGCAGCAAAAAGGGACAGGGTATTGACGAGCAGTACTTC. The V call is TRBV21-1, the J call TRBJ2-7; the table's D gene call, TRBD1, was not cross checked with the DNA. TRBV21-1 is reported as a pseudogene. The CDR3 runs to 15 residues.